The 20 T cell receptor beta chains reported below all come from one sample, sequenced in a study of T cell responses to AZD1222 COVID-19 vaccine. TCRdb keeps only in-frame clones here, not all; method: immunoSEQ multiplex PCR. The sample has about 120,000 clones, approximately 92% seen once; the top ten hold 7.9%. Specimen: peripheral blood, collected 28 days after the second AZD1222 dose. All receptors derive from an adult who received the AZD1222 COVID-19 vaccine.

CDR3 protein: CASSEAHRGLSEAFF. The DNA for the CDR3 is TGTGCCAGCAGTGAAGCTCACAGGGGATTATCTGAAGCTTTCTTT. The chain combines TRBV6-1 with TRBJ1-1; 7 nucleotides agree with TRBD1. V was pared by 0 bases and J by 6 bases, with 7 bases of the junction left unmatched. The CDR3 consists of 15 residues. From germline, CDR1 is MNHNS and CDR2 SASEGT.

The V call is TRBV19, the J call TRBJ1-1, with a possible D match to TRBD1 (5 bases). The CDR3 loop spans 16 amino acids. V gave up 3 bases and J gave up 5 bases, with 19 bases separating them. Germline V gene lookup returns CDR1 LNHDA and CDR2 SQIVND (reference sequence). CDR3 bases: TGTGCCAGTAGTATTAATTTTGTTCGGGGCAGAACTGAAGCTTTCTTT. It yields the protein CASSINFVRGRTEAFF.

This clone was seen a single time. The genes are TRBV29-1 and TRBJ2-1; possible D gene TRBD2, 5 bases. The V end lost 7 bases, the J end lost 1 base, and 11 bases lay between the germline ends. The CDR3 is made up of 13 amino acids. Germline CDR1 and CDR2: SQVTM and ANQGSEA. The chain's CDR3 is CSARWESYNEQFF. The CDR3 DNA follows: TGCAGCGCGAGGTGGGAGTCCTACAATGAGCAGTTCTTC.

The chain joins TRBV7-2 to TRBJ1-4; no reliable D call. The CDR3 has 15 residues. With 0 bases removed from V and 8 bases from J, the gap between germline ends came to 13 bases. Germline lookup yields CDR1 SGHTA and CDR2 FQGNSA. The chain's CDR3 is CASSLATQSVEKLFF. The CDR3 DNA reads TGTGCCAGCAGCTTAGCGACCCAAAGCGTAGAAAAACTGTTTTTT.

V and J are TRBV4-1 and TRBJ1-1; D unclear. Trimming left V 0 bases short and J 5 bases short, with 13 bases between. CDR1 is MGHRA and CDR2 is YSYEKL in the germline V gene. This CDR3 comprises 15 residues. CDR3 region: CASSQDTRELTEAFF. The CDR3 nucleotides are TGCGCCAGCAGCCAAGATACGCGGGAATTAACTGAAGCTTTCTTT.

This chain joins TRBV6-5 and TRBJ2-2; D uncertain. Germline CDR1 and CDR2: MNHEY and SVGAGI. Trimming left V 2 bases short and J 4 bases short, with 2 bases between. CDR3 length: 12 amino acids. The CDR3 DNA reads as TGTGCCAGCAGTTACGTCACCGGGGAGCTGTTTTTT. As protein: CASSYVTGELFF.

The chain is built from TRBV27 and TRBJ1-6; D gene ambiguous. V gave up 4 bases and J gave up 8 bases, with 18 bases separating them. The CDR3 has 16 amino acids. CDR1 and CDR2 (germline): MNHEY, SMNVEV (reference sequence). The CDR3 DNA is TGTGCCAGCAGTTACATAGGCGAAGGTTGGGATTCACCCCTCCACTTT. This gives the protein CASSYIGEGWDSPLHF.

The chain recombines TRBV28 with TRBJ1-5, with a possible D match to TRBD1 (6 bases). Trimming took off 5 bases at V and 6 bases at J, with 20 bases between the two ends. CDR1 is MDHEN, CDR2 SYDVKM, per germline. CDR3 size: 16 residues. For the CDR3, the DNA is TGTGCCAGCAGTCCTATAGGGGGGAGGGGAAGTCAGCCCCAGCATTTT. Its protein is CASSPIGGRGSQPQHF. Using reference TRBV28 and TRBJ1-5 for the parts outside the CDR3, the full variable domain is DVKVTQSSRYLVKRTGEKVFLECVQDMDHENMFWYRQDPGLGLRLIYFSYDVKMKEKGDIPEGYSVSREKKERFSLILESASTNQTSMYLCASSPIGGRGSQPQHFGDGTRLSIL.

The V call is TRBV7-2, the J call TRBJ1-2, with D possibly TRBD1 on 6 matching bases. There are 14 residues in the CDR3. Trimming removed 2 bases at V and 6 bases at J, with 13 bases between. The V gene's germline CDR1 is SGHTA and CDR2 FQGNSA. The CDR3 DNA follows: TGTGCCAGCAGCTTAATCAGACAGGAAAATGGCTACACCTTC. It translates to CASSLIRQENGYTF.

The V gene is TRBV5-1, the J gene TRBJ1-5, with D hard to call. CDR1 is SGHRS, CDR2 YFSETQ, per germline. The CDR3 contains 13 residues. V gave up 4 bases and J gave up 9 bases, with 14 bases separating them. CDR3 region: CASSPEMAGPQHF. CDR3 in DNA: TGCGCCAGCAGCCCGGAGATGGCTGGGCCCCAGCATTTT.

This chain connects TRBV11-2 to TRBJ1-1; D remains unclear. CDR3 length equals 11 residues. Germline V CDR1 and CDR2: SGHAT, FQNNGV. Trimming cost V 4 bases and J 7 bases, with 7 bases left between them. The CDR3 spells CASSYEVEAFF. The CDR3 bases are TGTGCCAGCAGCTACGAGGTTGAAGCTTTCTTT.

CDR3 DNA sequence: TGTGCCAGTAGTATAGTTGGGACAGCCTACGAGCAGTACTTC. This sequence encodes CASSIVGTAYEQYF. This chain connects TRBV19 to TRBJ2-7; 7 nucleotides align to TRBD1. J lost 2 bases, V lost 1 base, and 2 bases had no gene match. CDR3 size: 14 residues. The germline V gene encodes CDR1 LNHDA and CDR2 SQIVND (reference sequence).

V and J are TRBV3-1 (or the pseudogene TRBV3-2) and TRBJ1-2; D is ambiguous. CDR3 length: 13 amino acids. CDR1 LGHDT and CDR2 YNNKEL come from the germline V gene (reference sequence). Trimming cost V 4 bases and J 8 bases, with 14 bases left between them. CDR3: CASSPVIGHGYTF. CDR3 DNA sequence: TGTGCCAGCAGCCCCGTTATAGGTCACGGCTACACCTTC.

This clone has a single count. This sequence joins TRBV3-1 (or the pseudogene TRBV3-2) and TRBJ1-4; tentative D call: TRBD1 (6 bases). CDR1 is LGHDT and CDR2 is YNNKEL in the germline V gene (reference sequence). V was pared by 1 base and J by 5 bases, with 14 bases between. The CDR3 length is 16 residues. CDR3 sequence: CASSQGAGTINEKLFF. CDR3 in DNA: TGTGCCAGCAGCCAAGGGGCCGGGACAATAAATGAAAAACTGTTTTTT.

The genes are TRBV6-5 and TRBJ1-2; D is uncertain. Germline V lookup: CDR1 MNHEY, CDR2 SVGAGI. The CDR3 consists of 15 residues. Trimming took 0 bases from V and 0 from J, leaving 8 bases between them. The CDR3 is CASSYSNSANYGYTF. The CDR3 bases are TGTGCCAGCAGTTACTCGAACAGTGCTAACTATGGCTACACCTTC.

The V and J genes are TRBV11-2 and TRBJ2-2; 11 nucleotides agree with TRBD2. This CDR3 is built from 16 residues. Trimming at V came to 6 bases and at J to 5 bases, leaving 8 bases not matched to a gene. Germline V gene data show CDR1 as SGHAT and CDR2 as FQNNGV. The CDR3 bases are TGTGCCAGCAGTATACTAGCGGGAGTAAAAACCGGGGAGCTGTTTTTT. Translated, it gives CASSILAGVKTGELFF.

In DNA form, the CDR3 reads TGTGCCAGCAGCCCCCGGACAGGGATGGGGGTACTAAACTATGGCTACACCTTC. As protein: CASSPRTGMGVLNYGYTF. The chain joins TRBV9 to TRBJ1-2; 8 bases match TRBD1. Trimming at V came to 4 bases and at J to 2 bases, leaving 16 bases not matched to a gene. CDR1 is SGDLS and CDR2 is YYNGEE in the germline V gene. The CDR3 covers 18 residues. The whole variable domain, filled in from reference TRBV9 and TRBJ1-2, reads DSGVTQTPKHLITATGQRVTLRCSPRSGDLSVYWYQQSLDQGLQFLIQYYNGEERAKGNILERFSAQQFPDLHSELNLSSLELGDSALYFCASSPRTGMGVLNYGYTFGSGTRLTVV.

The chain carries TRBV7-9 and TRBJ2-1; no firm D call. V gave up 8 bases and J gave up 0 bases, with 17 bases separating them. The CDR3 length is 16 residues. Germline V gene lookup returns CDR1 SEHNR and CDR2 FQNEAQ (reference sequence). The CDR3 sequence: CASRPSQENSYNEQFF. The DNA for the CDR3 is TGTGCCAGCCGACCAAGCCAGGAGAACTCCTACAATGAGCAGTTCTTC. The variable domain in full, completed from reference TRBV7-9 and TRBJ2-1, reads DTGVSQNPRHKITKRGQNVTFRCDPISEHNRLYWYRQTLGQGPEFLTYFQNEAQLEKSRLLSDRFSAERPKGSFSTLEIQRTEQGDSAMYLCASRPSQENSYNEQFFGPGTRLTVL.

The gene calls are TRBV5-1 and TRBJ2-1; 7 positions agree with TRBD1. With 2 bases clipped from V and 0 bases from J, the junction kept 5 bases outside the gene matches. The CDR3 loop spans 16 amino acids. CDR1 is SGHRS and CDR2 is YFSETQ in the germline V gene. The CDR3: CASSLRQGSSYNEQFF. The CDR3 nucleotides are TGCGCCAGCAGCTTACGACAGGGAAGCTCCTACAATGAGCAGTTCTTC.

The CDR3 region is CASTLLGGEQYF. The CDR3, as DNA: TGTGCCAGCACCCTCCTAGGGGGGGAGCAGTACTTC. V gene TRBV7-9 combines with J gene TRBJ2-7; the D call may be TRBD1 or TRBD2 (6 bases each). V lost 7 bases to trimming and J lost 7 bases, with 14 bases between them. In germline, CDR1 is SEHNR, CDR2 FQNEAQ (reference sequence). The CDR3 is made up of 12 amino acids. The full variable domain, its missing parts supplied by reference TRBV7-9 and TRBJ2-7, is DTGVSQNPRHKITKRGQNVTFRCDPISEHNRLYWYRQTLGQGPEFLTYFQNEAQLEKSRLLSDRFSAERPKGSFSTLEIQRTEQGDSAMYLCASTLLGGEQYFGPGTRLTVT.